Each of the 31 T cell receptor beta chains below was sequenced from the same sample in a study of blood T cell repertoires in COVID-19. Profiled with immunoSEQ multiplex PCR; TCRdb holds only in-frame clones, not every one. The sample carries fewer than 200,000 clones, approximately 85% recorded once. The specimen sequenced was PBMCs or T cells enriched from blood (not recorded which). The receptors come from a woman under 30 who had recovered from COVID-19.

The chain is built from TRBV19 and TRBJ2-3; 10 bases fit TRBD1. CDR1 and CDR2 (germline): LNHDA, SQIVND (reference sequence). V lost 9 bases and J lost 0; bases outside the gene matches: 6. This CDR3 has 15 residues. The CDR3 here is CASRDRGSSTDTQYF. The CDR3 region has the DNA TGTGCCAGCCGGGACAGGGGATCTAGCACAGATACGCAGTATTTT.

V usage is TRBV11-3 and J usage is TRBJ2-2; tentatively, D is TRBD2 (6 bases). This CDR3 comprises 16 residues. Germline CDR1 SGHNT, CDR2 YENEEA. The V gene lost 5 bases and the J gene lost 0 bases, with 13 bases spanning the gap. CDR3 nucleotide sequence: TGTGCCAGCAGCGCTCGGGGGTCCTCGAACACCGGGGAGCTGTTTTTT. It specifies CASSARGSSNTGELFF.

The chain is built from TRBV18 and TRBJ1-5; unclear D gene. This CDR3 region has 13 residues. V was pared by 3 bases and J by 5 bases, with 8 bases between. CDR1 is KGHSH and CDR2 is LQKENI in the germline V gene. The CDR3 DNA sequence: TGTGCCAGCTCACCCTCCCAGGATCAGCCCCAGCATTTT. Protein: CASSPSQDQPQHF. The full variable domain, rest sourced from reference TRBV18 and TRBJ1-5, is NAGVMQNPRHLVRRRGQEARLRCSPMKGHSHVYWYRQLPEEGLKFMVYLQKENIIDESGMPKERFSAEFPKEGPSILRIQQVVRGDSAAYFCASSPSQDQPQHFGDGTRLSIL.

J is TRBJ2-1 and V is TRBV10-1; 9 bases line up with TRBD2. Germline CDR1 reads WNHNN; CDR2 reads SYGVQD (reference sequence). The junction had 13 bases not matched to a gene; V was cut back by 4 bases and J by 9 bases. The CDR3 consists of 16 residues. CDR3 bases: TGCGCCAGCAGTGGATTAGCGGGGGAAGGTTGCCCTGAGCAGTTCTTC. As protein: CASSGLAGEGCPEQFF.

The chain links TRBV28 to TRBJ1-2; D remains unclear. Per the germline V gene, CDR1 is MDHEN and CDR2 is SYDVKM. The CDR3 covers 13 residues. V lost 2 bases and J 4 bases, leaving 8 bases between the germline ends. The CDR3 DNA is TGTGCCAGCAGTTTAGGCGGGCCCTATGGCTACACCTTC. As protein: CASSLGGPYGYTF.

The gene calls are TRBV7-9 and TRBJ2-5; D is ambiguous. Trimming took 5 bases from V and 4 from J, leaving 8 bases between them. The CDR3 runs 12 residues. Germline V gene lookup returns CDR1 SEHNR and CDR2 FQNEAQ (reference sequence). CDR3 sequence reads: CASSLTRETQYF. The CDR3 DNA sequence: TGTGCCAGCAGCCTGACTCGAGAGACCCAGTACTTC.

The chain uses TRBV7-2 and TRBJ2-1; D call uncertain. V was shortened by 5 bases and J by 0 bases, with 11 bases between the two germline ends. Germline V gene lookup returns CDR1 SGHTA and CDR2 FQGNSA. The CDR3 contains 15 residues. CDR3 in amino acids: CASSPQLSSYNEQFF. CDR3 nucleotides: TGTGCCAGCAGCCCACAGTTAAGCTCCTACAATGAGCAGTTCTTC.

The rearrangement uses TRBV15 and TRBJ1-4; possible D gene TRBD1, 6 bases. The CDR3 covers 14 residues. Germline CDR1 and CDR2: LNHNV and YYDKDF (reference sequence). V gave up 5 bases and J gave up 8 bases, with 15 bases separating them. For the CDR3, the DNA is TGTGCCACCAGCGCCGGGACATTGAGCGAAAAACTGTTTTTT. Translated: CATSAGTLSEKLFF.

The V call is TRBV4-1, the J call TRBJ2-5, with TRBD2 matching over 8 bases. Germline CDR1 is MGHRA and CDR2 is YSYEKL. The CDR3 has 16 residues. Unmatched junction bases numbered 4, after V lost 0 bases and J lost 1 base. The CDR3 DNA follows: TGCGCCAGCAGCCAAGAGGGGCGGGGGGTCCAAGAGACCCAGTACTTC. It specifies CASSQEGRGVQETQYF.

This sequence joins TRBV27 and TRBJ1-5, with a possible D match to TRBD1 (6 bases). In germline, CDR1 is MNHEY, CDR2 SMNVEV (reference sequence). V lost 3 bases and J lost 7, with 13 bases in between. The CDR3 totals 14 residues. The CDR3 region is CASSLGRGQQPQHF. The DNA for the CDR3 is TGTGCCAGCAGTTTGGGCAGGGGTCAACAGCCCCAGCATTTT.

The chain is built from TRBV28 and TRBJ1-2; no reliable D call. Trimming removed 7 bases from V and 8 bases from J, with 17 bases in between. This CDR3 contains 13 residues. CDR1 is MDHEN and CDR2 is SYDVKM in the germline V gene. In DNA form, the CDR3 reads TGTGCCAGCATGGAGGTATCTTTCCGAGGCTACACCTTC. Translating gives CASMEVSFRGYTF.

The chain has TRBV6-5 and TRBJ1-2; no clear D. V lost 4 bases to trimming and J lost 2 bases, with 11 bases between them. Germline CDR1 reads MNHEY; CDR2 reads SVGAGI. The CDR3 has 14 residues. The CDR3 DNA is TGTGCCAGCAGTTTTTCAGGATCCAACTATGGCTACACCTTC. Its protein product is CASSFSGSNYGYTF.

The chain recombines TRBV28 with TRBJ1-1, with D perhaps TRBD1 (5 bases). There are 14 residues in the CDR3. V dropped 6 bases and J dropped 3 bases, with 14 bases sitting between them. The germline CDR1 and CDR2 sequences are MDHEN and SYDVKM. The CDR3 nucleotides read TGTGCCAGCAGGCCAGCGGGGGACTACACTGAAGCTTTCTTT. Translated: CASRPAGDYTEAFF.

The chain employs TRBV27 and TRBJ1-1; 8 bases agree with TRBD1. V shed 3 bases, J shed 10 bases, and the junction held 10 bases outside the gene matches. Germline V CDR1 and CDR2: MNHEY, SMNVEV (reference sequence). This CDR3 comprises 14 residues. CDR3 bases: TGTGCCAGCAGTTTCCAACCGGGACAGGCAGGAGCTTTCTTT. It is translated as CASSFQPGQAGAFF.

The rearrangement uses TRBV30 and TRBJ2-7, with 7 bases matching TRBD1. This CDR3 has 16 amino acids. Germline V lookup: CDR1 GTSNPN, CDR2 SVGIG (reference sequence). V shed 6 bases and J 3 bases; nucleotides not matched to a gene: 17. CDR3: CACTHTSGQKSYEQYF. The CDR3 DNA is TGTGCCTGTACCCACACCTCGGGACAGAAGAGCTACGAGCAGTACTTC.

The chain uses TRBV24-1 and TRBJ1-1; D is uncertain. The CDR3 sequence is 14 residues long. V dropped 3 bases and J dropped 0 bases, with 7 bases sitting between them. Per the germline V gene, CDR1 is KGHDR and CDR2 is SFDVKD. CDR3 sequence reads: CATSDPRVNTEAFF. Written as DNA, the CDR3 is TGTGCCACCAGTGATCCCCGGGTGAACACTGAAGCTTTCTTT.

On this clone itself: Other nucleotide sequences in the sample specify the same CDR3. The chain employs TRBV18 and TRBJ1-2, with D possibly TRBD1 on 6 matching bases. The germline V and J ends were trimmed by 9 bases and 5 bases, with 19 bases remaining between them. Germline loops: CDR1 KGHSH, CDR2 LQKENI. The CDR3 is made up of 14 amino acids. The DNA of the CDR3 is TGTGCCAGTTCCCTGGACAGAGGAACATATGGCTACACCTTC. Amino acid sequence: CASSLDRGTYGYTF.

Comments on this clone: Since the CDR3 does not end with the conserved phenylalanine or tryptophan, this likely comes from a read error. The limits of the CDR3 on the DNA are not certain, so only TCRdb's listed CDR3 is given. This rearrangement joins TRBV10-1 to TRBJ2-7; the table gives TRBD1 as D, unverified against the DNA. Ends included, the CDR3 has 10 residues. Germline V gene data show CDR1 as WNHNN and CDR2 as SYGVQD (reference sequence). This chain's CDR3 is CASRKKLESG.

V gene TRBV15 combines with J gene TRBJ1-2; D is undetermined. V was clipped by 3 bases and J by 3 bases, with 8 bases between them. This CDR3 has 13 amino acids. Germline CDR1 reads LNHNV; CDR2 reads YYDKDF (reference sequence). The CDR3 DNA sequence: TGTGCCACCAGCAGTCTAACAGACTATGGCTACACCTTC. Translating it yields CATSSLTDYGYTF.

This chain uses TRBV10-2 with TRBJ1-4; tentative D call: TRBD1 (5 bases). V was trimmed by 6 bases and J by 1 base, leaving 6 bases between them. This CDR3 comprises 13 residues. Germline assignment: CDR1 WSHSY and CDR2 SAAADI. CDR3 in amino acids: CASSGGTNEKLFF. DNA of the CDR3: TGCGCCAGCAGCGGGGGAACTAATGAAAAACTGTTTTTT.

This rearrangement joins TRBV11-2 to TRBJ2-7; possibly TRBD2 for D (5 bases). V was pared by 4 bases and J by 0 bases, with 10 bases between. The CDR3 has 14 residues. Germline V CDR1 and CDR2: SGHAT, FQNNGV. The CDR3 DNA follows: TGTGCCAGCAGCTCTAGCTCGAGCTCCTACGAGCAGTACTTC. Residues: CASSSSSSSYEQYF.

V gene TRBV5-4 combines with J gene TRBJ2-1; TRBD1 matches 10 bases. Germline V CDR1 and CDR2: SGHNT, YYREEE (reference sequence). This CDR3 comprises 16 residues. The V segment lost 0 bases and the J segment 7 bases; nucleotides outside the gene matches: 7. The CDR3 here is CASSLAIGGQGNEQFF. The CDR3 coding sequence is TGTGCCAGCAGCTTGGCCATCGGGGGACAGGGGAATGAGCAGTTCTTC.

Only a few counts were recorded for this clone. This chain links TRBV21-1 with TRBJ2-3; the table's TRBD2 call for D was not verified on the DNA. TRBV21-1 is reported as a pseudogene. The CDR3 is made up of 15 amino acids. CDR3 sequence (DNA): TGTGCCAGCAGCAAAGTAGAGCGGGGCACAGATACGCAGTATTTT. Translation: CASSKVERGTDTQYF.

The gene calls are TRBV4-3 and TRBJ2-7, with TRBD2 matching over 12 bases. V shed 0 bases and J 0 bases; nucleotides not matched to a gene: 6. The CDR3 runs to 18 residues. In germline, CDR1 is LGHNA, CDR2 YSLEER. Written as DNA, the CDR3 is TGCGCCAGCAGCCAAGATACGACTAGCGGGGGACCCTCCTACGAGCAGTACTTC. It specifies CASSQDTTSGGPSYEQYF.

The gene calls are TRBV24-1 and TRBJ1-1; 9 nucleotides align to TRBD1. V dropped 4 bases and J dropped 3; count of bases not matched to a gene: 2. This CDR3 spans 14 amino acids. Germline values: CDR1 KGHDR, CDR2 SFDVKD. The CDR3 spells CATSEGQGYTEAFF. The CDR3 DNA follows: TGTGCCACCAGTGAGGGACAGGGCTACACTGAAGCTTTCTTT.

The gene calls are TRBV3-1 (or the pseudogene TRBV3-2) and TRBJ1-3; tentative D call: TRBD1 (5 bases). Per germline, CDR1 LGHDT and CDR2 YNNKEL (reference sequence). This CDR3 has 14 residues. V was cut by 3 bases and J by 3 bases, with 9 bases left in between. CDR3 nucleotide sequence: TGTGCCAGCAGCCACGGCAGGGATGGAAACACCATATATTTT. Translating it yields CASSHGRDGNTIYF.

The table lists this clone with a count of one. V usage is TRBV4-1 and J usage is TRBJ2-7, with 8 bases lining up with TRBD1. Germline-derived CDR1 and CDR2 are MGHRA and YSYEKL. The CDR3 runs to 14 residues. Trimming cost V 1 base and J 4 bases; bases outside gene matches: 3. CDR3 sequence: CASSQADRGYEQYF. CDR3 coding DNA: TGCGCCAGCAGCCAAGCCGACAGGGGTTACGAGCAGTACTTC.

This clone was counted at least ten times. The rearrangement joins TRBV6-5 to TRBJ2-7, with 7 bases lining up with TRBD2. Germline assignment: CDR1 MNHEY and CDR2 SVGAGI. V was pared by 10 bases and J by 5 bases, with 17 bases of the junction left unmatched. There are 15 residues in the CDR3. In DNA, the CDR3 is TGTGCCACTCGGGCCCAGGCGGGAGATTCCCACGAGCAGTACTTC. Protein product: CATRAQAGDSHEQYF.

The chain uses TRBV1 and TRBJ2-3; the table's D call TRBD2 went unverified against the DNA. TRBV1 is listed as a pseudogene. This CDR3 is 18 amino acids long. The CDR3: CTSSQDRLVVGFADTQYF. For the CDR3, the DNA is TGCACCAGCAGCCAAGATCGACTCGTGGTAGGTTTCGCAGATACGCAGTATTTT.

The V call is TRBV28, the J call TRBJ2-1; D is possibly TRBD2 (6 bases). The germline V and J ends were trimmed by 5 bases and 8 bases, with 19 bases remaining between them. This CDR3 contains 15 residues. The germline CDR1 and CDR2 sequences are MDHEN and SYDVKM. This CDR3 reads CASSSSPFGGDEQFF. DNA of the CDR3: TGTGCCAGCAGTAGTTCCCCTTTCGGAGGGGATGAGCAGTTCTTC.

The chain uses TRBV4-1 and TRBJ1-1; 10 bases are shared with TRBD1. This CDR3 has 14 residues. From germline, CDR1 is MGHRA and CDR2 YSYEKL. The V and J ends lost 4 bases and 4 bases, in that order; junction bases with no gene match: 3. Written as DNA, the CDR3 is TGCGCCAGCAGCCGCGGACAGGGGGGCACTGAAGCTTTCTTT. It is translated as CASSRGQGGTEAFF.